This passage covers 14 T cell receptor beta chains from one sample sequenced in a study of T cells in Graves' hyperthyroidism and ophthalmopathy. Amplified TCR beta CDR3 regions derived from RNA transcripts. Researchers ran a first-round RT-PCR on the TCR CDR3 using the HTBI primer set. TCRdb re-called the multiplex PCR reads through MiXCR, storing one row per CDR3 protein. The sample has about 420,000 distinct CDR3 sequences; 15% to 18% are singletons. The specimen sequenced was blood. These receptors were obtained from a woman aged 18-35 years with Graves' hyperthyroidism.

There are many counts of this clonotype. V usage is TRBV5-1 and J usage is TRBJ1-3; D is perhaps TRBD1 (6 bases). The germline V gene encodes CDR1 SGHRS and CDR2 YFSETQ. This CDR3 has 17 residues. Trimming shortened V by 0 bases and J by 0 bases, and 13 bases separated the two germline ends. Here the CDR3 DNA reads TGCGCCAGCAGCTTGGAAGGCAGGGGCTTCTCTGGAAACACCATATATTTT. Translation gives CASSLEGRGFSGNTIYF.

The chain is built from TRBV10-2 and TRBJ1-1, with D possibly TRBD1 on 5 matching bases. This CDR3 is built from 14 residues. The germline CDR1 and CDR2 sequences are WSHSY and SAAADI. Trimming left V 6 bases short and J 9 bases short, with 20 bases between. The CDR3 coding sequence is TGCGCCAGCAGCCCGGCGTTGGGAGGGGCGCAAGCTTTCTTT. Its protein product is CASSPALGGAQAFF.

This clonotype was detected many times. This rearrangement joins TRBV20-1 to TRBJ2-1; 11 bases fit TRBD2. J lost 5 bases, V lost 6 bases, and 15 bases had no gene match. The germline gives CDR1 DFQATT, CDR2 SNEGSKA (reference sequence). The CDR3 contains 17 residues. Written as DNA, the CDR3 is TGCAGTGCGTTGGGACTAGCGGAGCCCGTTTTCAACAATGAGCAGTTCTTC. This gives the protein CSALGLAEPVFNNEQFF.

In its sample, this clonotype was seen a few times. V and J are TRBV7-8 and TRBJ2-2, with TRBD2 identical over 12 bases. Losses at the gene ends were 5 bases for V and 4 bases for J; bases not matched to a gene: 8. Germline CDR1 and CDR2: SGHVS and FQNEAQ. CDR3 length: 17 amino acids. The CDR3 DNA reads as TGTGCCAGCAGCAACCTAGCGGGAGGGATCCCCACCGGGGAGCTGTTTTTT. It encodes CASSNLAGGIPTGELFF.

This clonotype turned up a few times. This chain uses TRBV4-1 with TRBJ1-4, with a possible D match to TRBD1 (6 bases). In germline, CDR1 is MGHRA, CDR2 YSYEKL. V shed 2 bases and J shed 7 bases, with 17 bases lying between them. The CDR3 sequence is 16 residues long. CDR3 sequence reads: CASSQFGGLAGEKLFF. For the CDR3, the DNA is TGCGCCAGCAGCCAATTCGGGGGGCTTGCGGGTGAAAAACTGTTTTTT.

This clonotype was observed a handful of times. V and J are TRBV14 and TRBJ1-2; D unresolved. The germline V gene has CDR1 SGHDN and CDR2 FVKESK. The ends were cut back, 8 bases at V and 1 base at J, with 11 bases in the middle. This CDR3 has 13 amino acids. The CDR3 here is CASELSYNYGYTF. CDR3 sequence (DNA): TGTGCCAGCGAGTTGTCGTATAACTATGGCTACACCTTC. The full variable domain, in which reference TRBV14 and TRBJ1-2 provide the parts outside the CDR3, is EAGVTQFPSHSVIEKGQTVTLRCDPISGHDNLYWYRRVMGKEIKFLLHFVKESKQDESGMPNNRFLAERTGGTYSTLKVQPAELEDSGVYFCASELSYNYGYTFGSGTRLTVV.

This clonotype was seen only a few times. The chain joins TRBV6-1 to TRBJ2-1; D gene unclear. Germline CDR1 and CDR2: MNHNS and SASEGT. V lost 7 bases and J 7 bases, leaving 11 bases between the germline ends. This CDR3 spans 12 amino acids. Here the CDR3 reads CASTRESNEQFF. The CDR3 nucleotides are TGTGCCAGCACTAGGGAATCGAATGAGCAGTTCTTC.

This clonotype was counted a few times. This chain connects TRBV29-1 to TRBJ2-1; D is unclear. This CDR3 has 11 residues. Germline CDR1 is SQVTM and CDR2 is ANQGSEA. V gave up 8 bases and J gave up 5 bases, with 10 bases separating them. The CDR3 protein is CSTKQNNEQFF. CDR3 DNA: TGCAGCACAAAACAGAACAATGAGCAGTTCTTC.

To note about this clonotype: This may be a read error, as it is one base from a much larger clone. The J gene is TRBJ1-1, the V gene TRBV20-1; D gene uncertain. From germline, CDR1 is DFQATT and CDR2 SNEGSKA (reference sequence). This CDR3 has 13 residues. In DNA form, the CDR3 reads TGCAGTACTAGAGACCCTATCGTGACTGAAGCTTTCTTT. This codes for CSTRDPIVTEAFF.

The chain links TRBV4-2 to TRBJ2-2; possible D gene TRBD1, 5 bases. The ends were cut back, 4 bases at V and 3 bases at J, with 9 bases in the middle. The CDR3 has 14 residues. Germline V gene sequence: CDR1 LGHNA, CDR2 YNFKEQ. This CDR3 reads CASSPVRDTGELFF. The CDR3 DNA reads TGTGCCAGCAGCCCCGTCAGGGACACCGGGGAGCTGTTTTTT.

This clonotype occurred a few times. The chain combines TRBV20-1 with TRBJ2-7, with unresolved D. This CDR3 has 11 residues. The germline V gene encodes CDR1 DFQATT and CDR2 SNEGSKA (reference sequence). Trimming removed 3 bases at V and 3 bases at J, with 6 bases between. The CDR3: CSARAVYEQYF. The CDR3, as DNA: TGCAGTGCTAGGGCCGTCTACGAGCAGTACTTC.

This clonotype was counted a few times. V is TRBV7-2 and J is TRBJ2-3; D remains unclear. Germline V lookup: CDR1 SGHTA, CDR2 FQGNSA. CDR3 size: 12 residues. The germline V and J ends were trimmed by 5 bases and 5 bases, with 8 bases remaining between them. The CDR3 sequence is CASSHVEDTQYF. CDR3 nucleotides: TGTGCCAGCAGCCATGTCGAAGATACGCAGTATTTT.

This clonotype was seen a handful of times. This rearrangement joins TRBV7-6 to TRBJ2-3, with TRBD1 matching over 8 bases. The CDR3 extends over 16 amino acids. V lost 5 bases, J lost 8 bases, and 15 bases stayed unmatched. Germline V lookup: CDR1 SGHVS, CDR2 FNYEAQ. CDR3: CASSALQGVGGGTQYF. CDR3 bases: TGTGCCAGCAGCGCGTTACAGGGGGTTGGAGGTGGTACGCAGTATTTT. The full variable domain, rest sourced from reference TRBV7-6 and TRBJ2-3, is GAGVSQSPRYKVTKRGQDVALRCDPISGHVSLYWYRQALGQGPEFLTYFNYEAQQDKSGLPNDRFSAERPEGSISTLTIQRTEQRDSAMYRCASSALQGVGGGTQYFGPGTRLTVL.

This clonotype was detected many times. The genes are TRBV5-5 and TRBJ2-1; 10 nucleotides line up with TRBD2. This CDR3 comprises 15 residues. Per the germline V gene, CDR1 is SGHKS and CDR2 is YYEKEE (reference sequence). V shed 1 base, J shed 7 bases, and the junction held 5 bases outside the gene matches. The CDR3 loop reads CASSLIASGRNEQFF. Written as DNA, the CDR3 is TGTGCCAGCAGCTTGATTGCTAGCGGGAGAAATGAGCAGTTCTTC.